The T cell receptor (beta chain) under discussion was sequenced for a study of cytomegalovirus exposure and HLA in healthy donors. The CDR3 length is 19 residues. The germline V gene has CDR1 SEHNR and CDR2 FQNEAQ (reference sequence). The primer mix had 60 Vbeta and 13 Jbeta primers. TCRdb keeps only in-frame clones here, not all; method: immunoSEQ multiplex PCR. The data hold about 200,000 clones, with about 88% observed a single time. Regarding this clone: Its antigen is not identified. The junction does not match germline at one end; this may be a read error.

The donors (healthy individuals) were bone marrow donors. Points from the study as a whole: Some segments of the V type, notably TRBV6-2 and TRBV6-3, were excluded as indistinguishable. The productive fraction for most TCR beta V segments was about 90% or about 30% in an earlier analysis.

This clonotype was obtained from a woman aged 18-29 years in good health and CMV-seronegative. This chain joins TRBV7-9 and TRBJ2-7; 15 nucleotides agree with TRBD2. Sequenced: PBMCs. CDR3 region: CSSSSAGTSGRSFSYEQYF. The CDR3 nucleotides are TGTTCCAGCAGTTCCGCCGGGACTAGCGGGAGGTCGTTCTCCTACGAGCAGTACTTC.